This T cell receptor beta chain was identified during a study of shared clonotypes between healthy human individuals. Germline V gene data show CDR1 as ENHRY and CDR2 as SYGVKD. Trimming took off 6 bases at V and 4 bases at J, with 13 bases between the two ends. This CDR3 contains 13 residues. Study-wide points: Roughly 5% was the fraction of naive CD4 clonotypes found shared across a few donors.

Every immunoSEQ plate was one replicate of a subset's evenly spread DNA. TCRdb's table, derived via immunoSEQ multiplex PCR, lists solely in-frame clones and lacks some. The data show fewer than 850,000 clones, 90% to 97% seen once. The naive CD8 subset, CD45RO-negative cells positively selected for CCR7, excluded terminally differentiated effector memory CD45RA+ cells. As for this clone: The antigen remains unidentified.

The TCR originated in a man between 25 and 39 years old in good health. The J gene is TRBJ2-7, the V gene TRBV10-3; possible D gene TRBD1, 6 bases. The sequenced sample was naive CD8+ T cells sorted from blood. The CDR3 here is CAIRTQGGYEQYF. In nucleotides, the CDR3 is TGTGCCATCAGGACACAGGGCGGGTACGAGCAGTACTTC.